This T cell receptor beta chain was recorded in a study of T cell responses to AZD1222 COVID-19 vaccine. Notes on the study in general: Samples come after the peak T cell response, not at day 14. Within unmutated variant regions lay the reported targets of nearly half of spike-specific TCRs.

Trimming took 2 bases from V and 10 from J, leaving 15 bases between them. Germline V CDR1 and CDR2: MNHEY, SMNVEV (reference sequence). This CDR3 has 14 amino acids. A remark on this clone: Its antigen is still unknown.

The repertoire was sequenced with immunoSEQ multiplex PCR; TCRdb's copy has only in-frame clones and lacks some. The sample lists fewer than 150,000 clones, 88% occurring once. The chain combines TRBV27 with TRBJ2-1; the D is unclear. This specimen was peripheral blood, taken on day 0 of AZD1222 vaccination. The TCR was taken from an adult in good health. The CDR3 nucleotides are TGTGCCAGCAGTTTAACCTTTAAGGCCGAAGAGCAGTTCTTC. As protein: CASSLTFKAEEQFF.